A selection of T cell receptor beta chains follows, all from one sample in a study of memory CD4+ T cells and cytomegalovirus serostatus. Profiling relied on immunoSEQ multiplex PCR, and the TCRdb table lists in-frame clones only, not all of them. The sample contains roughly 60,000 clones, about 81% of which appear only once. Sequenced: memory CD4+ T cells from blood. The receptors here all came from an adult in good health and CMV-seronegative. Both conserved end residues are trimmed from each CDR3. D genes are given only for firm matches. The size of a clone is reported for some rows only, either as once, few or many, or as a class for expanded clones.

cdr3_length	clone_size	d_call	v_call	j_call	cdr3_aa
13	-	-	TRBV29-1	TRBJ2-6	SVSSRGLGANVLT
14	-	-	TRBV18	TRBJ2-1	ASSPPLQGNLDEQF
12	-	-	TRBV6-1	TRBJ1-5	ASSEEHRFQPQH
16	-	TRBD1	TRBV4-1	TRBJ2-4	ASSLDPITGGPKNIQY
11	few	-	TRBV5-1	TRBJ2-5	ASSLGLRETQY
14	-	-	TRBV28	TRBJ1-5	ASSSLTSGGVQPQH
12	-	-	TRBV6-6	TRBJ2-5	ASSGTETQETQY
12	-	-	TRBV5-1	TRBJ2-5	ASSRRRDQETQY
13	-	-	TRBV6-6	TRBJ2-2	ASSPTTTYTGELF
13	-	-	TRBV7-9	TRBJ2-2	ASSLGAGNTGELF
14	few	TRBD1	TRBV7-8	TRBJ1-4	ASSWGQGSTNEKLF
14	-	-	TRBV19	TRBJ1-1	ASSSTASVMNTEAF
13	-	TRBD2	TRBV4-1	TRBJ2-1	ASSLKTSGRGEQF
13	-	-	TRBV9	TRBJ1-1	ASSVVGSSLTEAF
11	few	-	TRBV6-1	TRBJ1-4	ASLGDSNEKLF
14	few	TRBD2	TRBV11-1	TRBJ2-2	ASSLGASGATGELF
11	-	-	TRBV2	TRBJ2-7	ASSTGGAYEQY
11	once	-	TRBV9	TRBJ2-7	ASSVELTYEQY
12	medium-sized	-	TRBV11-2	TRBJ1-2	ASSALRGDYGYT
11	-	-	TRBV6-1	TRBJ2-1	ASSEAVESEKF
13	-	-	TRBV15	TRBJ2-7	ATSRDRAASYEQY
11	-	TRBD2	TRBV18	TRBJ2-7	ASSRAGSGEQY
13	-	TRBD1	TRBV2	TRBJ2-2	ASRRQGTGTGELF
15	once	TRBD1	TRBV27	TRBJ2-1	ASSFRRGGDRGNEQF
14	once	-	TRBV5-6	TRBJ1-6	ASHSRGSVEGSPLH
9	-	-	TRBV28	TRBJ2-7	ASSLQYEQY
10	-	-	TRBV19	TRBJ2-3	ASSPSRDTQY
14	-	-	TRBV19	TRBJ1-1	ASSSYDSSTNTEAF
16	-	TRBD2	TRBV27	TRBJ2-1	ASRPTRLAGGQYNEQF
14	-	TRBD2	TRBV19	TRBJ2-1	ASSVSGLAKYNEQF
15	-	TRBD2	TRBV4-2	TRBJ2-3	ASSNREGLAGVDTQY
13	few	TRBD1	TRBV10-3	TRBJ2-7	AISELGQGLDEQY
13	-	-	TRBV9	TRBJ2-2	ASSVGGSQAGELF
16	-	TRBD2	TRBV27	TRBJ2-5	ASSLSEGGGRRRETQY
11	-	-	TRBV19	TRBJ1-2	ASSIQRGSGYT
11	once	-	TRBV30	TRBJ1-5	AWTSRVNQPQH
14	-	-	TRBV30	TRBJ2-6	ASPGGSRSGANVLT
11	-	-	TRBV7-9	TRBJ1-1	ASSLVPRIEAF
13	once	-	TRBV7-9	TRBJ2-2	ASSFSGTGTGELF
14	-	-	TRBV5-4	TRBJ1-1	ASRADVGVRNTEAF
13	few	-	TRBV9	TRBJ1-5	ASSVEGSMTQPQH
11	few	-	TRBV19	TRBJ1-5	ASSSERYQPQH
12	-	TRBD1	TRBV27	TRBJ1-1	ASSLYQGGSEAF
13	-	TRBD2	TRBV11-2	TRBJ2-5	ASSFGLAGGETQY
10	-	-	TRBV16	TRBJ1-2	ASSHPTRGYT
12	few	TRBD2	TRBV11-3	TRBJ2-7	ASSLVGRASEQY